Sequencing of this T cell receptor (beta chain) was carried out in a study of CD8 T cells in ankylosing spondylitis. Regarding the study as a whole: Reported data indicate significant enrichment of disease-linked clones within matched ankylosing spondylitis synovial fluid. Reactive arthritis synovial fluid and blood were previously reported to contain some motif variants.

Germline lookup yields CDR1 MNHNY and CDR2 SVGAGI (reference sequence). V was trimmed by 6 bases and J by 6 bases, leaving 14 bases between them. The CDR3 spans 13 residues. TCRdb reprocessed the 5' RACE reads via MiXCR and lists one record per CDR3 protein. The table lists hundreds of thousands of distinct CDR3 sequences, 20% to 25% of them singletons. In regard to this clonotype: Its antigen is still unknown.

This receptor was taken from a male donor with ankylosing spondylitis or in good health (not recorded which). Input material: blood, either unsorted or a sorted T cell fraction (not recorded which). The gene calls are TRBV6-6 and TRBJ1-2; D is uncertain. CDR3 sequence reads: CASRPTAGNGYTF. In DNA, the CDR3 is TGTGCCAGCAGACCCACGGCGGGGAATGGCTACACCTTC.